The present T cell receptor (beta chain) was sequenced within a study of blood T cell repertoires in COVID-19. Authors' analysis steps: The assay estimated nucleated cells by amplifying reference gene primers. TCRdb's copy holds only in-frame clones and misses some; the assay was immunoSEQ multiplex PCR. V and J calls and clone size are as listed in that table; D and trimming were resolved from the DNA. Of some 82,000 clones in the sample, approximately 80% were seen once. The CDR3 consists of 19 residues. CDR1 SGHTA and CDR2 FQGTGA come from the germline V gene. The V and J ends lost 1 base and 2 bases, in that order; junction bases with no gene match: 10.

Sample: peripheral blood. This chain joins TRBV7-3 and TRBJ2-2; TRBD2 agrees at 10 bases. The receptor comes from an older man with acute or convalescent COVID-19. CDR3 nucleotide sequence: TGTGCCAGCAGCTTAATTGGAACTAGCGGGACGGTCAACACCGGGGAGCTGTTTTTT. Translated, it gives CASSLIGTSGTVNTGELFF.